The source of this T cell receptor (beta chain) is a study of CD8 T cells in ankylosing spondylitis. Notes on this clonotype: Antigen specificity is unknown.

Quantitative molecular-barcoded 5'-RACE generated the TCR beta libraries. TCRdb redid the calling of the 5' RACE reads with MiXCR, one entry per CDR3 protein. This sample has roughly 120,000 distinct CDR3 sequences, with about an eighth found just once. Overall study findings and caveats: Earlier authors reported some of these motif variants in reactive arthritis synovial fluid and blood. Seemingly distinctive of ankylosing spondylitis blood was a TCR beta motif formed by eight highly homologous variants. Disease-associated clones were reportedly significantly overrepresented in matched ankylosing spondylitis synovial fluid.

Sequenced material: blood, either unsorted or a sorted T cell fraction (not recorded which). The TCR comes from a female donor with ankylosing spondylitis or in good health (not recorded which).

In DNA, the CDR3 is TGCGCCAGCAGCCACGGACAGTCCTCTGGAAACACCATATATTTT. This encodes CASSHGQSSGNTIYF. The V gene is TRBV5-1, the J gene TRBJ1-3; possibly TRBD1 for D (6 bases). Germline V CDR1 and CDR2: SGHRS, YFSETQ. This CDR3 is built from 15 residues. V was trimmed by 4 bases and J by 0 bases, leaving 11 bases between them.